Listed here are 19 T cell receptor beta chains from one sample, sequenced in a study of cytotoxic CD8 clonotypes in ibrutinib-treated CLL. The table came from immunoSEQ multiplex PCR; TCRdb's copy has only in-frame clones and leaves some out. This sample has more than 10,000 clones, with roughly four fifths found just once. The starting material was PBMCs, obtained at disease progression, from a patient treated with ibrutinib. These receptors all come from a human donor with chronic lymphocytic leukemia.

The chain links TRBV5-4 to TRBJ2-7; 8 bases fit TRBD1. V dropped 4 bases and J dropped 4; count of bases not matched to a gene: 10. The V gene's germline CDR1 is SGHNT and CDR2 YYREEE (reference sequence). The CDR3 covers 15 residues. In DNA form, the CDR3 reads TGTGCCAGCAGCCTAACAGGACAGGGCGAGTACGAGCAGTACTTC. The encoded protein is CASSLTGQGEYEQYF.

V and J are TRBV10-3 and TRBJ1-1; 8 nucleotides line up with TRBD1. V dropped 8 bases and J dropped 5; count of bases not matched to a gene: 7. Germline CDR1 ENHRY, CDR2 SYGVKD. The CDR3 length is 13 residues. CDR3 sequence (DNA): TGTGCCATCTCTCTCGACAGGGGTACTGAAGCTTTCTTT. It is translated as CAISLDRGTEAFF.

The V gene is TRBV7-8, the J gene TRBJ1-4, with TRBD1 matching 8 bases. CDR1 and CDR2 (germline): SGHVS, FQNEAQ. This CDR3 is 14 amino acids long. V trimming: 3 bases; J trimming: 7 bases; junction bases outside the gene matches: 4. The DNA of the CDR3 is TGTGCCAGCAGCTTCCAGGGGGCGAGTGAAAAACTGTTTTTT. This encodes CASSFQGASEKLFF.

This sequence joins TRBV5-1 and TRBJ2-3; 14 bases agree with TRBD2. The CDR3 consists of 17 residues. CDR1 and CDR2 from the germline V gene are SGHRS and YFSETQ. Trimming at V came to 4 bases and at J to 5 bases, leaving 9 bases not matched to a gene. The CDR3 region is CASSSPGLAGEIDTQYF. The CDR3 nucleotides are TGCGCCAGCAGCAGCCCGGGACTAGCGGGAGAAATAGATACGCAGTATTTT. The full variable domain, in which reference TRBV5-1 and TRBJ2-3 provide the parts outside the CDR3, is KAGVTQTPRYLIKTRGQQVTLSCSPISGHRSVSWYQQTPGQGLQFLFEYFSETQRNKGNFPGRFSGRQFSNSRSEMNVSTLELGDSALYLCASSSPGLAGEIDTQYFGPGTRLTVL.

This chain joins TRBV11-2 and TRBJ2-5, with 12 bases lining up with TRBD2. The length of the CDR3 is 17 residues. CDR1 is SGHAT and CDR2 is FQNNGV in the germline V gene. V lost 5 bases and J lost 5; bases outside the gene matches: 12. The CDR3 protein is CASSPVASGRAIETQYF. CDR3 DNA sequence: TGTGCCAGCAGCCCAGTGGCTAGCGGGAGGGCCATTGAGACCCAGTACTTC.

This chain uses TRBV25-1 with TRBJ2-5; 8 bases line up with TRBD2. The CDR3 covers 13 residues. The V segment lost 6 bases and the J segment 2 bases; nucleotides outside the gene matches: 2. Looked up from germline, CDR1 is MGHDK and CDR2 is SYGVNS. The CDR3 loop reads CASRAGVQETQYF. The CDR3 coding sequence is TGTGCCAGCAGAGCGGGGGTTCAAGAGACCCAGTACTTC.

This clone was detected only a few times. The chain carries TRBV10-2 and TRBJ2-7; 7 positions agree with TRBD2. The CDR3 loop spans 14 amino acids. V lost 5 bases, J lost 0 bases, and 4 bases stayed unmatched. Germline CDR1 WSHSY, CDR2 SAAADI. CDR3 loop: CASSHRTSSYEQYF. In DNA, the CDR3 is TGCGCCAGCAGTCATAGGACTAGCTCCTACGAGCAGTACTTC.

The CDR3 coding sequence is TGTGCCAGCAGCTCCGGTTATGGCTACACCTTC. Its translation: CASSSGYGYTF. This chain joins TRBV7-9 and TRBJ1-2; no clear D. Germline lookup yields CDR1 SEHNR and CDR2 FQNEAQ (reference sequence). This CDR3 contains 11 residues. Deletions cut 4 bases from V and 5 bases from J, with 5 bases between.

In nucleotides, the CDR3 is TGTGCCAGTAGTATAGATCTCGCTAGCGGGAGTTACAATGAGCAGTTCTTC. It codes for CASSIDLASGSYNEQFF. The rearrangement uses TRBV19 and TRBJ2-1; 10 bases are a match to TRBD2. CDR1 and CDR2 from the germline V gene are LNHDA and SQIVND (reference sequence). V gave up 0 bases and J gave up 4 bases; unmatched junction bases: 6. This CDR3 contains 17 residues.

The sample holds a few counts of this clone. The chain links TRBV28 to TRBJ2-5, with 9 nucleotides matching TRBD1. V dropped 3 bases and J dropped 5; count of bases not matched to a gene: 7. This CDR3 region has 15 residues. In germline, CDR1 is MDHEN, CDR2 SYDVKM. In DNA, the CDR3 is TGTGCCAGCAGTTTGCTACAGGGGGCACGGGAGACCCAGTACTTC. This encodes CASSLLQGARETQYF.

This chain uses TRBV11-2 with TRBJ2-7; 8 nucleotides align to TRBD2. This CDR3 spans 14 amino acids. In germline, CDR1 is SGHAT, CDR2 FQNNGV. V lost 0 bases to trimming and J lost 2 bases; unmatched junction nucleotides: 0. The CDR3 nucleotides read TGTGCCAGCAGCTTAGAAGCGGGAGCCTACGAGCAGTACTTC. Amino acid sequence: CASSLEAGAYEQYF.

The chain is built from TRBV6-5 and TRBJ1-1; 7 bases match TRBD1. The CDR3 contains 12 residues. Germline V gene lookup returns CDR1 MNHEY and CDR2 SVGAGI. The ends lost 0 bases at V and 10 bases at J; junction bases unmatched: 2. The CDR3 is CASSYSRGRAFF. CDR3 sequence (DNA): TGTGCCAGCAGTTACTCGAGGGGGCGAGCTTTCTTT.

V gene TRBV18 combines with J gene TRBJ2-5, with D possibly being TRBD2 (5 bases). Germline V gives CDR1 KGHSH, CDR2 LQKENI. Trimming took off 1 base at V and 8 bases at J, with 17 bases between the two ends. The CDR3 extends over 15 amino acids. The CDR3 loop reads CASSPRSRGEGTQYF. CDR3 nucleotides: TGTGCCAGCTCACCACGAAGCCGGGGAGAGGGCACCCAGTACTTC.

The V call is TRBV4-2, the J call TRBJ2-1; 10 bases agree with TRBD1. The J segment lost 8 bases and the V segment lost 3 bases, leaving 10 bases of the junction unmatched. The CDR3 sequence is 16 residues long. Germline V gene lookup returns CDR1 LGHNA and CDR2 YNFKEQ. The DNA for the CDR3 is TGTGCCAGCAGCCAGCCGGGACAGGGGTTTGTCGATGAGCAGTTCTTC. This codes for CASSQPGQGFVDEQFF.

The gene calls are TRBV2 and TRBJ1-1; no clear D gene. The CDR3 sequence is 14 residues long. The V gene lost 3 bases and the J gene lost 2 bases, with 10 bases spanning the gap. In germline, CDR1 is SNHLY, CDR2 FYNNEI. CDR3: CASSEQDLNTEAFF. CDR3 DNA: TGTGCCAGCAGTGAGCAGGACCTAAACACTGAAGCTTTCTTT.

This chain uses TRBV11-1 with TRBJ1-4; unclear D gene. The CDR3 contains 13 residues. V was cut by 3 bases and J by 4 bases, with 6 bases left in between. Per the germline V gene, CDR1 is SGHAT and CDR2 is FQDESV (reference sequence). The CDR3 nucleotides read TGTGCCAGCAGCTTCTCCTATAATGAAAAACTGTTTTTT. Amino acid sequence: CASSFSYNEKLFF.

The rearrangement links TRBV10-3 to TRBJ2-6, with 12 bases matching TRBD1. In germline, CDR1 is ENHRY, CDR2 SYGVKD. V lost 9 bases to trimming and J lost 0 bases; unmatched junction nucleotides: 15. The CDR3 sequence is 20 residues long. This chain's CDR3 is CAIGDAPGQGAGSGANVLTF. For the CDR3, the DNA is TGTGCCATAGGGGATGCACCGGGACAGGGGGCAGGCTCTGGGGCCAACGTCCTGACTTTC.

The CDR3 region is CASSLGDTYETQYF. CDR3 DNA sequence: TGCGCCAGCAGCTTGGGGGATACTTACGAGACCCAGTACTTC. This chain connects TRBV5-1 to TRBJ2-5; D ambiguous. From germline, CDR1 is SGHRS and CDR2 YFSETQ. The CDR3 consists of 14 residues. The germline V and J ends were trimmed by 0 bases and 5 bases, with 11 bases remaining between them.

This clone was observed a single time. The J gene is TRBJ2-5, the V gene TRBV5-1; perhaps TRBD1 as D (5 bases). The CDR3 runs to 14 residues. Per germline, CDR1 SGHRS and CDR2 YFSETQ. V lost 3 bases, J lost 4 bases, and 13 bases lay in between. DNA of the CDR3: TGCGCCAGCAGCTGGGGCCCCTTGGCAGAGACCCAGTACTTC. It is translated as CASSWGPLAETQYF.